These 18 T cell receptor beta chains were all obtained from the same sample, sequenced in a study of human thymus T cells. Here immunoSEQ multiplex PCR was the method, and the copy in TCRdb shows in-frame clones only, minus some. The table includes tens of thousands of clones, about 95% detected once. The sequenced sample consisted of blood. The receptor set was obtained from a girl less than two years old with a congenital heart defect but otherwise immunologically healthy.

The chain links TRBV15 to TRBJ2-5; D gene ambiguous. V gave up 1 base and J gave up 1 base, with 10 bases separating them. This CDR3 comprises 15 residues. Germline V gene sequence: CDR1 LNHNV, CDR2 YYDKDF (reference sequence). In DNA, the CDR3 is TGTGCCACCAGCAGAGTAGTCAGTATCCAAGAGACCCAGTACTTC. This encodes CATSRVVSIQETQYF.

This rearrangement joins TRBV12-5 to TRBJ2-1; maybe TRBD2 (6 bases). Trimming pared 7 bases from V and 2 bases from J, leaving 15 bases between. The CDR3 spans 15 residues. CDR1 LGHNT and CDR2 FRNRAP come from the germline V gene. CDR3 residues: CASAPSGTAYNEQFF. The CDR3 DNA sequence: TGTGCTAGTGCCCCCTCCGGGACTGCCTACAATGAGCAGTTCTTC.

The chain recombines TRBV15 with TRBJ1-1; a possible D gene is TRBD1 (5 bases). This CDR3 has 15 amino acids. Per the germline V gene, CDR1 is LNHNV and CDR2 is YYDKDF (reference sequence). The V and J ends lost 1 base and 3 bases respectively, with 12 bases between them. CDR3 nucleotide sequence: TGTGCCACCAGCAGAGGGGGCACTAGGGACACTGAAGCTTTCTTT. Protein: CATSRGGTRDTEAFF. Using reference TRBV15 and TRBJ1-1 for the parts outside the CDR3, the full variable domain is DAMVIQNPRYQVTQFGKPVTLSCSQTLNHNVMYWYQQKSSQAPKLLFHYYDKDFNNEADTPDNFQSRRPNTSFCFLDIRSPGLGDTAMYLCATSRGGTRDTEAFFGQGTRLTVV.

The V gene is TRBV4-1, the J gene TRBJ2-5; TRBD2 matches at 10 bases. With 0 bases clipped from V and 4 bases from J, the junction kept 2 bases outside the gene matches. This CDR3 region has 15 residues. The V gene's germline CDR1 is MGHRA and CDR2 YSYEKL. CDR3 protein: CASSQEIAGGETQYF. CDR3 nucleotide sequence: TGCGCCAGCAGCCAAGAAATAGCGGGAGGAGAGACCCAGTACTTC.

This clone has just one count. V usage is TRBV5-8 and J usage is TRBJ1-3; D possibly corresponds to TRBD1 (6 bases). V dropped 4 bases and J dropped 4 bases, with 18 bases sitting between them. Germline CDR1 SGHTS, CDR2 YDEGEE. This CDR3 region has 16 residues. In DNA, the CDR3 is TGTGCCAGCAGCCGGGAGAGGGGGAGGTTAGGAAACACCATATATTTT. This codes for CASSRERGRLGNTIYF. Full variable domain (missing parts from reference TRBV5-8 and TRBJ1-3): EAGVTQSPTHLIKTRGQQATLRCSPISGHTSVYWYQQALGLGLQFLLWYDEGEERNRGNFPPRFSGRQFPNYSSELNVNALELEDSALYLCASSRERGRLGNTIYFGEGSWLTVV.

The chain uses TRBV5-4 and TRBJ2-5, with D perhaps TRBD1 or TRBD2 (6 bases each). The CDR3 is made up of 14 amino acids. In germline, CDR1 is SGHNT, CDR2 YYREEE (reference sequence). Trimming took off 0 bases at V and 5 bases at J, with 11 bases between the two ends. The CDR3 loop reads CASSLGQGRETQYF. CDR3 nucleotide sequence: TGTGCCAGCAGCTTGGGGCAGGGGAGGGAGACCCAGTACTTC.

This chain connects TRBV6-4 to TRBJ2-3; 8 bases line up with TRBD2. The germline CDR1 and CDR2 sequences are MRHNA and SNTAGT. After removal of 3 bases from V and 2 bases from J, the junction contained 4 bases not matched to a gene. CDR3 length equals 15 residues. For the CDR3, the DNA is TGTGCCAGCAGTGAAACTAGCGGTGCCACAGATACGCAGTATTTT. Encoded protein: CASSETSGATDTQYF.

The V gene is TRBV14, the J gene TRBJ2-1, with TRBD2 matching over 10 bases. The CDR3 sequence is 16 residues long. Germline V CDR1 and CDR2: SGHDN, FVKESK. Trimming took 8 bases from V and 2 from J; bases not matched to a gene: 9. The DNA of the CDR3 is TGTGCCAGCGCCCTAGCGGGAGTGGTTACCTACAATGAGCAGTTCTTC. Translating gives CASALAGVVTYNEQFF.

The chain recombines TRBV25-1 with TRBJ2-3; D unclear. Germline loops: CDR1 MGHDK, CDR2 SYGVNS. This CDR3 comprises 14 residues. Deletions cut 4 bases from V and 7 bases from J, with 15 bases between. This CDR3 is CASSGIRLANTQYF. The CDR3 DNA reads TGTGCCAGCAGTGGGATCCGACTGGCCAATACGCAGTATTTT.

The CDR3 DNA follows: TGTGCCAGCAGTGAGAGCGGGAGGCGGAATGAGCAGTTCTTC. Amino acids: CASSESGRRNEQFF. The genes are TRBV2 and TRBJ2-1; 9 nucleotides match TRBD2. CDR3 length: 14 residues. The germline CDR1 and CDR2 sequences are SNHLY and FYNNEI. V dropped 3 bases and J dropped 7; count of bases not matched to a gene: 4.

The chain uses TRBV5-6 and TRBJ2-1; TRBD2 is a possible D gene (5 bases). Germline CDR1 is SGHDT and CDR2 is YYEEEE. Deletions cut 2 bases from V and 1 base from J, with 10 bases between. The CDR3 has 15 amino acids. The CDR3 loop is CASSLGRQSYNEQFF. CDR3 in DNA: TGTGCCAGCAGCTTAGGGAGACAATCCTACAATGAGCAGTTCTTC.

The J gene is TRBJ1-1, the V gene TRBV5-8, with D unclear. Trimming stripped 4 bases from V and 7 bases from J, with 14 bases between. The germline V gene encodes CDR1 SGHTS and CDR2 YDEGEE. The CDR3 is made up of 13 amino acids. CDR3 DNA: TGTGCCAGCAGCCTCGACCGAAAGGGTGAAGCTTTCTTT. Protein sequence: CASSLDRKGEAFF.

This chain links TRBV10-3 with TRBJ2-3; 11 positions agree with TRBD2. Germline V gene sequence: CDR1 ENHRY, CDR2 SYGVKD. The CDR3 consists of 15 residues. The V and J ends lost 4 bases and 6 bases, in that order; junction bases with no gene match: 6. The CDR3: CAISGASGRRDTQYF. In DNA form, the CDR3 reads TGTGCCATCAGTGGGGCTAGCGGGAGGAGGGATACGCAGTATTTT.

This clone occurred once. The chain links TRBV25-1 to TRBJ2-1; TRBD2 matches at 8 bases. J lost 8 bases, V lost 3 bases, and 6 bases had no gene match. The germline CDR1 and CDR2 sequences are MGHDK and SYGVNS. The CDR3 extends over 14 amino acids. CDR3 in DNA: TGTGCCAGCAGTGAGACGGGAGGGCCATATGAGCAGTTCTTC. It codes for CASSETGGPYEQFF.

This clone came up once. The chain employs TRBV9 and TRBJ2-1, with unresolved D. V was shortened by 0 bases and J by 8 bases, with 9 bases between the two germline ends. Germline V gene lookup returns CDR1 SGDLS and CDR2 YYNGEE. The CDR3 covers 13 residues. The CDR3 sequence is CASSVGHGHEQFF. CDR3 coding DNA: TGTGCCAGCAGCGTAGGGCACGGTCATGAGCAGTTCTTC.

The V call is TRBV7-9, the J call TRBJ2-1; TRBD2 aligns across 8 bases. V dropped 6 bases and J dropped 5; count of bases not matched to a gene: 0. The CDR3 contains 12 residues. The germline V gene encodes CDR1 SEHNR and CDR2 FQNEAQ (reference sequence). The CDR3 bases are TGTGCCAGCAGACTAGCGGACAATGAGCAGTTCTTC. Translating gives CASRLADNEQFF.

The rearrangement links TRBV5-1 to TRBJ2-3, with D perhaps given as TRBD1 or TRBD2 (5 bases each). CDR1 is SGHRS, CDR2 YFSETQ, per germline. Trimming cost V 7 bases and J 3 bases, with 18 bases left between them. This CDR3 has 15 residues. The CDR3 region is CASVDGDVRTDTQYF. Written as DNA, the CDR3 is TGCGCCAGCGTCGACGGGGACGTTAGGACAGATACGCAGTATTTT.

The rearrangement joins TRBV7-2 to TRBJ2-2, with D possibly being TRBD2 (5 bases). V was trimmed by 4 bases and J by 4 bases, leaving 16 bases between them. The CDR3 extends over 16 amino acids. CDR1 is SGHTA and CDR2 is FQGNSA in the germline V gene. The CDR3 DNA follows: TGTGCCAGCAGCTCGGGGAGACACATCGGCACCGGGGAGCTGTTTTTT. This gives the protein CASSSGRHIGTGELFF.